The 10 T cell receptor beta chains given below trace back to one sample, sequenced in a study of cytomegalovirus exposure and HLA in healthy donors. PCR involved 60 Vbeta and 13 Jbeta primers. The data were produced by immunoSEQ multiplex PCR, yet TCRdb's version contains in-frame clones alone and is incomplete. The data show 250,000 to 300,000 clones, just under 85% seen once. The sequenced sample was PBMCs. The source is a woman between 40 and 50 years old in good health and CMV-seropositive.

This clone was detected once. The rearrangement uses TRBV19 and TRBJ1-2, with a tentative D call TRBD1 (5 bases). Germline V gene data show CDR1 as LNHDA and CDR2 as SQIVND (reference sequence). The germline V and J ends were trimmed by 6 bases and 4 bases, with 18 bases remaining between them. This CDR3 has 15 amino acids. The CDR3 sequence: CASREEGADRYGYTF. The CDR3 DNA is TGTGCCAGTAGGGAAGAAGGGGCCGACCGCTATGGCTACACCTTC.

The rearrangement links TRBV4-2 to TRBJ2-7, with a tentative D call TRBD2 (5 bases). V lost 0 bases and J 3 bases, leaving 18 bases between the germline ends. The CDR3 sequence is 17 residues long. The germline V gene has CDR1 LGHNA and CDR2 YNFKEQ. The CDR3 loop reads CASSQDLPSRLFYEQYF. In DNA, the CDR3 is TGTGCCAGCAGCCAAGATCTCCCTAGCCGACTTTTCTACGAGCAGTACTTC.

Comment on this clone: A junction end diverges from the germline sequence, so it may reflect a read error. J is TRBJ2-6 and V is TRBV7-6; TRBD1 matches 12 bases. This CDR3 region has 18 residues. The V gene's germline CDR1 is SGHVS and CDR2 FNYEAQ. DNA of the CDR3: TGTGCCAGCAGCCCGGCCGGGACAGGGGGCTATGGGGCCAACGGCCTGACTTTC. It encodes CASSPAGTGGYGANGLTF.

V usage is TRBV27 and J usage is TRBJ2-5; weak D call: TRBD2 (6 bases). The CDR3 extends over 16 amino acids. V gave up 6 bases and J gave up 4 bases, with 21 bases separating them. CDR1 and CDR2 (germline): MNHEY, SMNVEV (reference sequence). The CDR3 is CASSPGWGSEGETQYF. CDR3 coding DNA: TGTGCCAGCAGCCCCGGATGGGGATCGGAGGGAGAGACCCAGTACTTC.

The rearrangement links TRBV6-5 to TRBJ2-1; a weak D match, TRBD1 (6 bases). The CDR3 is 14 amino acids. CDR1 and CDR2 (germline): MNHEY, SVGAGI. Trimming pared 0 bases from V and 9 bases from J, leaving 12 bases between. This CDR3 reads CASSYSTGLGEQFF. The CDR3 bases are TGTGCCAGCAGTTACTCGACAGGTCTGGGTGAGCAGTTCTTC.

This chain connects TRBV5-4 to TRBJ1-1, with D unclear. Germline assignment: CDR1 SGHNT and CDR2 YYREEE (reference sequence). V was shortened by 0 bases and J by 4 bases, with 7 bases between the two germline ends. The CDR3 runs 13 residues. Here the CDR3 reads CASSLGESTEAFF. Written as DNA, the CDR3 is TGTGCCAGCAGCTTGGGGGAGAGCACTGAAGCTTTCTTT.

The chain recombines TRBV29-1 with TRBJ2-3, with a tentative D call TRBD2 (5 bases). Trimming stripped 4 bases from V and 5 bases from J, with 13 bases between. The CDR3 has 13 residues. The germline V gene has CDR1 SQVTM and CDR2 ANQGSEA. The CDR3 nucleotides read TGCAGCGTTGCCCTGACTATTAGAGATACGCAGTATTTT. This codes for CSVALTIRDTQYF.

The chain is built from TRBV10-3 and TRBJ2-3; D call uncertain. The CDR3 has 16 residues. Between the trimmed V and J ends, which lost 4 bases and 4 bases, there was a span of 18 bases. CDR1 and CDR2 from the germline V gene are ENHRY and SYGVKD. CDR3 DNA sequence: TGTGCCATCAGTGCCAGACTTGACCTAGGCGCAGATACGCAGTATTTT. Encoded protein: CAISARLDLGADTQYF.

V and J are TRBV7-8 and TRBJ2-7; TRBD1 matches at 10 bases. Germline V CDR1 and CDR2: SGHVS, FQNEAQ. CDR3 length: 15 residues. With V trimmed by 1 base and J by 5 bases, 5 bases remained unmatched. This chain's CDR3 is CASSLVGDRGHEQYF. CDR3 nucleotide sequence: TGTGCCAGCAGCTTAGTGGGGGACAGGGGCCACGAGCAGTACTTC.

For the CDR3, the DNA is TGTGCCAGCAGCGTAGGGCCAGGGCCCACCGGGGAGCTGTTTTTT. Protein: CASSVGPGPTGELFF. The chain links TRBV9 to TRBJ2-2, with D possibly TRBD1 on 5 matching bases. This CDR3 spans 15 amino acids. Germline loops: CDR1 SGDLS, CDR2 YYNGEE. Trimming cost V 0 bases and J 4 bases, with 10 bases left between them.